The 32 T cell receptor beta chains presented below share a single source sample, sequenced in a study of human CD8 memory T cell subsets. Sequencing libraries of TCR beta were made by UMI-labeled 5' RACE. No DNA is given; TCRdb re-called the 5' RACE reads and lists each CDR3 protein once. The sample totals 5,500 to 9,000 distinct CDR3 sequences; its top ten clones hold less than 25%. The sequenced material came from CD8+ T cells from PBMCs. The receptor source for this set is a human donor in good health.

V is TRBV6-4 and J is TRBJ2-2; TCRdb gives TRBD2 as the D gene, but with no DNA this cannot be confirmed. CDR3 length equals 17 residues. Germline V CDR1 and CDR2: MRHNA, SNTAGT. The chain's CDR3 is CASSDTTSGGDIEELFF.

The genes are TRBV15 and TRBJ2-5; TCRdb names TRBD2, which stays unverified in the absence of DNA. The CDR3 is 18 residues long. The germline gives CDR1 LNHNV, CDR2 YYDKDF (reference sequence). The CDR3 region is CATSGAGNSGGYLETQYF.

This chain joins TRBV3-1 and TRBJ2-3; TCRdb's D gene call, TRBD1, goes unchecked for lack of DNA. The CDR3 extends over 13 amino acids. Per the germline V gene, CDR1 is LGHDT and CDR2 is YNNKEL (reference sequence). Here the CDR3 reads CASMGGSTDTQYF.

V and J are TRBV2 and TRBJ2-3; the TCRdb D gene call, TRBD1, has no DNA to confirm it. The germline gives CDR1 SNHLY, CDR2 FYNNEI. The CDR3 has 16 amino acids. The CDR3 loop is CASSSTGTGVEDTQYF.

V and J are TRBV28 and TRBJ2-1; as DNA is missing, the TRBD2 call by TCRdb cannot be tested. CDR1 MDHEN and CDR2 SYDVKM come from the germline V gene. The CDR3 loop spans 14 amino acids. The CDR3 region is CASSPLAGEDEQFF.

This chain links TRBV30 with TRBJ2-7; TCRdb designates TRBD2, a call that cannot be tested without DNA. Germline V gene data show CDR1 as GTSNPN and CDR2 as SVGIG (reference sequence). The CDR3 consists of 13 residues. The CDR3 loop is CAWKTRGSYEQYF. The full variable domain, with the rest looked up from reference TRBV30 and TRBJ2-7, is SQTIHQWPATLVQPVGSPLSLECTVEGTSNPNLYWYRQAAGRGLQLLFYSVGIGQISSEVPQNLSASRPQDRQFILSSKKLLLSDSGFYLCAWKTRGSYEQYFGPGTRLTVT.

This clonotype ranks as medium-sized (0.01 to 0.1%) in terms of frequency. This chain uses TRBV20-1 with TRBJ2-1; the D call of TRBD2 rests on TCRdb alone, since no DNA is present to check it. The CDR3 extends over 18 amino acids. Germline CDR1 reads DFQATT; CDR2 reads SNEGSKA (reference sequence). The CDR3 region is CSARDPGSLTSGSIAQFF.

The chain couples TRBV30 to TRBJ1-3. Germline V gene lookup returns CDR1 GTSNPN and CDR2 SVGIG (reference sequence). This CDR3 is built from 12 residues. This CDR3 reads CAWRPVLNTIYF.

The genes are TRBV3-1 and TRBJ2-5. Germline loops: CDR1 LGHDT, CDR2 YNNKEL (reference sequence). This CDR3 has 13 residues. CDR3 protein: CASSQEGQETQYF.

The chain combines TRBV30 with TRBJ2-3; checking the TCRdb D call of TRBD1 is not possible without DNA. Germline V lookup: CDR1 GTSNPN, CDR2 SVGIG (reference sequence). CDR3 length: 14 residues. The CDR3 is CAWSLTGSTDTQYF.

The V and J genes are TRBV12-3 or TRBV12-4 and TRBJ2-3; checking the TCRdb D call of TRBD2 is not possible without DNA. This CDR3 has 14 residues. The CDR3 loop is CASSSSGRTDTQYF.

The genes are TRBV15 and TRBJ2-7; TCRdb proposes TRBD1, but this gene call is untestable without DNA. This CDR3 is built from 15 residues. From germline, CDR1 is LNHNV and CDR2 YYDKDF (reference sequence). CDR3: CATSPRGQGAYEQYF.

CDR3 sequence: CASSPGQPVSDTEAFF. The chain combines TRBV7-9 with TRBJ1-1; TCRdb's assignment of TRBD1 cannot be checked, as there is no DNA. The germline gives CDR1 SEHNR, CDR2 FQNEAQ (reference sequence). The CDR3 covers 16 residues. Full variable domain (remainder filled in from reference TRBV7-9 and TRBJ1-1): DTGVSQNPRHKITKRGQNVTFRCDPISEHNRLYWYRQTLGQGPEFLTYFQNEAQLEKSRLLSDRFSAERPKGSFSTLEIQRTEQGDSAMYLCASSPGQPVSDTEAFFGQGTRLTVV.

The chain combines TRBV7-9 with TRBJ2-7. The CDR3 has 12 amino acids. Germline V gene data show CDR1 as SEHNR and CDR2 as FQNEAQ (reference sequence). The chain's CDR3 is CASSSAYLEQYF. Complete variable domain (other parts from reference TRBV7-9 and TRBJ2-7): DTGVSQNPRHKITKRGQNVTFRCDPISEHNRLYWYRQTLGQGPEFLTYFQNEAQLEKSRLLSDRFSAERPKGSFSTLEIQRTEQGDSAMYLCASSSAYLEQYFGPGTRLTVT.

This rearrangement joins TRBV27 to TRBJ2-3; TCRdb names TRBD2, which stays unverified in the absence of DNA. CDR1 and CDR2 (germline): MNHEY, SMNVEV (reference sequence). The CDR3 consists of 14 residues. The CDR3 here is CASSFSPSGDTQYF.

The CDR3 sequence: CSVMRQGVYNEQFF. V usage is TRBV29-1 and J usage is TRBJ2-1; TCRdb gives TRBD1 as the D gene, but with no DNA this cannot be confirmed. This CDR3 comprises 14 residues. Germline lookup yields CDR1 SQVTM and CDR2 ANQGSEA.

The CDR3 spells CAISDITGTSGSYEQYF. This chain uses TRBV10-3 with TRBJ2-7; TCRdb indicates TRBD2, and absent DNA this call remains unverified. The CDR3 is 17 residues long. The germline V gene has CDR1 ENHRY and CDR2 SYGVKD.

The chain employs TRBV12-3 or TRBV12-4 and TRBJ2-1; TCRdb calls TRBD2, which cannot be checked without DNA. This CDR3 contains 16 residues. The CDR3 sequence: CASSNSGGHSYNEQFF.

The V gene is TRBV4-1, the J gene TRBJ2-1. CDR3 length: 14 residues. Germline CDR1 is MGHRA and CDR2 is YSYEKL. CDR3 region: CASSQDLRGNEQFF.

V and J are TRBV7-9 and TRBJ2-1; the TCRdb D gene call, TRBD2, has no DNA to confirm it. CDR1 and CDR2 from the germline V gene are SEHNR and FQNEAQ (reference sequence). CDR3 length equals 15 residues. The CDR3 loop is CASSRLAGGLNEQFF.

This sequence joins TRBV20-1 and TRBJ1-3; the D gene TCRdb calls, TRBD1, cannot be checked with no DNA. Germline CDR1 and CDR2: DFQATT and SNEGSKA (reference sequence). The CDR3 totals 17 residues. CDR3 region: CSARDEGQSISGNTIYF.

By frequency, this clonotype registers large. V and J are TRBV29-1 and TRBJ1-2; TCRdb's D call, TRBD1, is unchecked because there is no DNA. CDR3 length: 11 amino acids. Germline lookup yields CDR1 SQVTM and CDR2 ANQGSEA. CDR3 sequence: CSVGTRNGYTF.

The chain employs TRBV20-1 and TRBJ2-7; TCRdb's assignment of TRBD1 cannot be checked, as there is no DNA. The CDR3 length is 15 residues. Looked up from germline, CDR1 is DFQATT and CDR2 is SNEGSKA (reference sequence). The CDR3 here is CSARDLPGQMGEQYF.

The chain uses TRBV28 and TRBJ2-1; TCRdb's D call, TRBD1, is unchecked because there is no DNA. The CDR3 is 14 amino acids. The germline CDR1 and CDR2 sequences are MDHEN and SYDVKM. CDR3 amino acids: CASSFAGVYNEQFF. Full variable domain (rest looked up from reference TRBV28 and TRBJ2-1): DVKVTQSSRYLVKRTGEKVFLECVQDMDHENMFWYRQDPGLGLRLIYFSYDVKMKEKGDIPEGYSVSREKKERFSLILESASTNQTSMYLCASSFAGVYNEQFFGPGTRLTVL.

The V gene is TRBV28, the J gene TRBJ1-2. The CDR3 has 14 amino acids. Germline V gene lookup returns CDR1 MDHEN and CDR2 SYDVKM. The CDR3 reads CASSETSFNYGYTF.

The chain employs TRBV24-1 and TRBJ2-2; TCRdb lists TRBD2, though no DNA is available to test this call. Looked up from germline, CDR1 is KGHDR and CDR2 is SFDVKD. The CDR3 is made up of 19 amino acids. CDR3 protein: CATSGGLAGGTLNTGELFF.

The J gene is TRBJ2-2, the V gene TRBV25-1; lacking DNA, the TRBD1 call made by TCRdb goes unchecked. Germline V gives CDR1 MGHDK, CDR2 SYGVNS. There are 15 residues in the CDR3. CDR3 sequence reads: CASSESNRETGELFF.

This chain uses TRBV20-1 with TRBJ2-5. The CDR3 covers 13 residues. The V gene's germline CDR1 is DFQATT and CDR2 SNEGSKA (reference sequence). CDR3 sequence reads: CSAHPSIQETQYF.

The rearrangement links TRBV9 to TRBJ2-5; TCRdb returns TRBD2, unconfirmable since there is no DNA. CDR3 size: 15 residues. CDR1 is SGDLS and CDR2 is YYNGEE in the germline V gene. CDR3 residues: CASSVAAGGGETQYF. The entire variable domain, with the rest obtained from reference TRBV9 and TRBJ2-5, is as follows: DSGVTQTPKHLITATGQRVTLRCSPRSGDLSVYWYQQSLDQGLQFLIQYYNGEERAKGNILERFSAQQFPDLHSELNLSSLELGDSALYFCASSVAAGGGETQYFGPGTRLLVL.

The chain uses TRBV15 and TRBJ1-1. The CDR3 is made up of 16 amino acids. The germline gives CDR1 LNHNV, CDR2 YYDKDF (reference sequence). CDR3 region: CATSRVPGLRDTEAFF.

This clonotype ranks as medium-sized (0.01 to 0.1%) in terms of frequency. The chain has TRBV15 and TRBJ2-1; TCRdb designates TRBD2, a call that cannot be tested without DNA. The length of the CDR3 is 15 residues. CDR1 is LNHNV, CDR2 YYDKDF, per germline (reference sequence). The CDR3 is CATSRDPAGNNEQFF.

Here the CDR3 reads CAQLGAAGELFF. The chain uses TRBV30 and TRBJ2-2; the TCRdb call, TRBD1, lacks DNA for checking. CDR1 and CDR2 (germline): GTSNPN, SVGIG (reference sequence). The CDR3 is 12 amino acids.